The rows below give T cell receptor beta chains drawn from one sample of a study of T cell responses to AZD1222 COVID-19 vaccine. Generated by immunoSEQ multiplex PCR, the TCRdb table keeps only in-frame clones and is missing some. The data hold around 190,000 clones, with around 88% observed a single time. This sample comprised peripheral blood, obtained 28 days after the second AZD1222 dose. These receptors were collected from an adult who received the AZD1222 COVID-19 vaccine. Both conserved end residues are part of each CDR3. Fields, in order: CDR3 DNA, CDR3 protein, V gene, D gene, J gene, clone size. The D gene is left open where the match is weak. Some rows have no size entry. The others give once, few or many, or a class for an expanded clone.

DNA: TGTGCCAGCAGCTTAGGAGGCTCTGGGGCCAACGTCCTGACTTTC; CDR3: CASSLGGSGANVLTF; V: TRBV7-2; D: .; J: TRBJ2-6; size: .
DNA: TGTGCCAGCAGCTACGGACAGGGGGCAAAGGACGAGCAGTACTTC; CDR3: CASSYGQGAKDEQYF; V: TRBV28; D: TRBD1; J: TRBJ2-7; size: .
DNA: TGTGCCAGCAGCCTACAGGAAACCGGGGAGCTGTTTTTT; CDR3: CASSLQETGELFF; V: TRBV6-2/TRBV6-3; D: .; J: TRBJ2-2; size: .
DNA: TGCAGCGTTAATGACAGGGTTGGGACCCAGTACTTC; CDR3: CSVNDRVGTQYF; V: TRBV29-1; D: TRBD1; J: TRBJ2-5; size: .
DNA: TGTGCCAGCAGGGCCGAGAGCTCCTACGAGCAGTACTTC; CDR3: CASRAESSYEQYF; V: TRBV3-1/TRBV3-2; D: .; J: TRBJ2-7; size: few
DNA: TGTGCCAGCAGTATAGGACCTTACAATGAGCAGTTCTTC; CDR3: CASSIGPYNEQFF; V: TRBV2; D: .; J: TRBJ2-1; size: .
DNA: TGTGCCAGCAGCCAGACAGGGAATGATGAGACCCAGTACTTC; CDR3: CASSQTGNDETQYF; V: TRBV6-2/TRBV6-3; D: TRBD1; J: TRBJ2-5; size: .
DNA: TGTGCCAGCAGCTTAAGTGCGTCTAGCGGGCCGACAGGGGAGCAGTACTTC; CDR3: CASSLSASSGPTGEQYF; V: TRBV7-2; D: .; J: TRBJ2-7; size: .
DNA: TGTGCCAGCAGTTACGTTTTAGGGGATTCCTACGAGCAGTACTTC; CDR3: CASSYVLGDSYEQYF; V: TRBV6-5; D: .; J: TRBJ2-7; size: .
DNA: TGTGCCAGCAGTTCTTCCTGGGGGGCGGGTGAAAAACTGTTTTTT; CDR3: CASSSSWGAGEKLFF; V: TRBV28; D: .; J: TRBJ1-4; size: .
DNA: TGTGCCAGCAGCTTAGAGGTTTCCACTGAAGCTTTCTTT; CDR3: CASSLEVSTEAFF; V: TRBV11-1; D: .; J: TRBJ1-1; size: once
DNA: TGTGCCAGCAGCCCGAAAATAGGGACTAGCGGCACTAGCACAGATACGCAGTATTTT; CDR3: CASSPKIGTSGTSTDTQYF; V: TRBV9; D: TRBD2; J: TRBJ2-3; size: .
DNA: TGCAGTGCCAGACGGTCAGAGACCCAGTACTTC; CDR3: CSARRSETQYF; V: TRBV20-1; D: .; J: TRBJ2-5; size: once
DNA: TGTGCCACCAGTGATCCAGGGGGCGCGGAACACGAGCAGTACTTC; CDR3: CATSDPGGAEHEQYF; V: TRBV24-1; D: TRBD1; J: TRBJ2-7; size: .
DNA: TGTGCCACCAGCAGCGGGGCAGACCGTTACGAGCAGTACTTC; CDR3: CATSSGADRYEQYF; V: TRBV15; D: .; J: TRBJ2-7; size: .
DNA: TGTGCCAGCAGTGGGGCTAGCCCTGAAGCTTTCTTT; CDR3: CASSGASPEAFF; V: TRBV12-3/TRBV12-4; D: .; J: TRBJ1-1; size: .
DNA: TGTGCCAGCAGCCACTCAGACACCGGGGAGCTGTTTTTT; CDR3: CASSHSDTGELFF; V: TRBV7-6; D: .; J: TRBJ2-2; size: .
DNA: TGTGCCTGGACCCAACGGGGGGATCAGCCCCAGCATTTT; CDR3: CAWTQRGDQPQHF; V: TRBV30; D: .; J: TRBJ1-5; size: .
DNA: TGTGCCAGCAGTTACTTAACAGGGGCGGCTCATAGCAATCAGCCCCAGCATTTT; CDR3: CASSYLTGAAHSNQPQHF; V: TRBV6-2/TRBV6-3; D: TRBD1; J: TRBJ1-5; size: once
DNA: TGTGCCAGCAGCTTACGGAGGGGAACTAATGAAAAACTGTTTTTT; CDR3: CASSLRRGTNEKLFF; V: TRBV7-2; D: .; J: TRBJ1-4; size: .
DNA: TGTGCCAGCAGCTTCAAGTGGCCCACAGATACGCAGTATTTT; CDR3: CASSFKWPTDTQYF; V: TRBV7-2; D: .; J: TRBJ2-3; size: .
DNA: TGTGCCAGCAGCTTTATGCGCTCGGGGGGCGGGGAGACCCAGTACTTC; CDR3: CASSFMRSGGGETQYF; V: TRBV12-1; D: .; J: TRBJ2-5; size: .
DNA: TGTGCCAGTAGTAGAGCCGGAAACACCATATATTTT; CDR3: CASSRAGNTIYF; V: TRBV19; D: .; J: TRBJ1-3; size: .
DNA: TGTGCCAGCAGCCCCGGTAGTGACAGGGATACTGAAGCTTTCTTT; CDR3: CASSPGSDRDTEAFF; V: TRBV9; D: TRBD1; J: TRBJ1-1; size: once
DNA: TGTGCCAGTACGGGGATTTTCGGCAGGGATAATGAAAAACTGTTTTTT; CDR3: CASTGIFGRDNEKLFF; V: TRBV19; D: .; J: TRBJ1-4; size: .
DNA: TGCGCCAGCAGCTGGGACAGAGTGAACACTGAAGCTTTCTTT; CDR3: CASSWDRVNTEAFF; V: TRBV5-1; D: TRBD1; J: TRBJ1-1; size: .
DNA: TGTGCTAGCAGCTCGGGACTAGCGGCCACAGATACGCAGTATTTT; CDR3: CASSSGLAATDTQYF; V: TRBV7-7; D: TRBD2; J: TRBJ2-3; size: .
DNA: TGTGCCAGTAGTCAGGGACAAGCAACTAATGAAAAACTGTTTTTT; CDR3: CASSQGQATNEKLFF; V: TRBV19; D: .; J: TRBJ1-4; size: .
DNA: TGTGCCAGCAGCCCAGATGGGGCCGCGGATGGCTACACCTTC; CDR3: CASSPDGAADGYTF; V: TRBV7-3; D: .; J: TRBJ1-2; size: few
DNA: TGTGCCTGGAGTACGGGGCTAGGAGATGAGCAGTTCTTC; CDR3: CAWSTGLGDEQFF; V: TRBV30; D: .; J: TRBJ2-1; size: .
DNA: TGTGCCAGCAGCCAAGAATTTCGAGAGACCCAGTACTTC; CDR3: CASSQEFRETQYF; V: TRBV3-1/TRBV3-2; D: .; J: TRBJ2-5; size: .
DNA: TGTGCCAGCAGCTCTGGACTAGCGGGGGATAGACTAGAGACCCAGTACTTC; CDR3: CASSSGLAGDRLETQYF; V: TRBV5-5; D: TRBD2; J: TRBJ2-5; size: .
DNA: TGTGCCAGTAGTATCATGGGCCCGGAAGGCTACACCTTC; CDR3: CASSIMGPEGYTF; V: TRBV19; D: .; J: TRBJ1-2; size: .